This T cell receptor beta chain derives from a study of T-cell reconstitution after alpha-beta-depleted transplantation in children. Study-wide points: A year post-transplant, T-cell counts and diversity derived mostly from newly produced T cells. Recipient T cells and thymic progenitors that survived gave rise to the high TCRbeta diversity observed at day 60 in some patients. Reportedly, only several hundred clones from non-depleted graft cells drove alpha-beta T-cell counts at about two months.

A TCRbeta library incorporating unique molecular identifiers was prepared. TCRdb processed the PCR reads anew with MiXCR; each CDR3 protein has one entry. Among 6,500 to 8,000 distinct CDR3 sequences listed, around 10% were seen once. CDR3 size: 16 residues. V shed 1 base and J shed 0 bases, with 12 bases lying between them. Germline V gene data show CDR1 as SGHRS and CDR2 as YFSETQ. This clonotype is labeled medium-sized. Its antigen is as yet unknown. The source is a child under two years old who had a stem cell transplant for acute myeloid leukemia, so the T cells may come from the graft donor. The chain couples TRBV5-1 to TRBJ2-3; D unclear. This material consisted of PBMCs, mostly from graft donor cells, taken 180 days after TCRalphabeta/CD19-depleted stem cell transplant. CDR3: CASSLNQVISTDTQYF. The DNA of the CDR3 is TGCGCCAGCAGCTTGAATCAGGTCATAAGCACAGATACGCAGTATTTT.